A single sample is the source of the 22 T cell receptor beta chains below, sequenced in a study of OX40 agonist ivuxolimab in advanced cancers. The method was immunoSEQ multiplex PCR; TCRdb's version includes in-frame clones alone and lacks a portion of them. The profile shows some 70,000 clones, less than 95% of them singletons. The input for sequencing was CD4+ or CD8+ T cells sorted from blood, taken in a trial of the OX40 agonist ivuxolimab. The source of these receptors is an adult with an advanced solid tumor such as melanoma, head and neck, liver or kidney cancer.

The chain is built from TRBV6-1 and TRBJ2-2, with D perhaps given as TRBD1 or TRBD2 (5 bases each). Germline CDR1 MNHNS, CDR2 SASEGT. V was trimmed by 5 bases and J by 5 bases, leaving 15 bases between them. The CDR3 loop spans 15 amino acids. As DNA, the CDR3 is TGTGCCAGCAGTCCCGTGGGGGTGGGTACCGGGGAGCTGTTTTTT. Residues: CASSPVGVGTGELFF.

The chain couples TRBV25-1 to TRBJ2-3; 7 bases agree with TRBD1. After removal of 6 bases from V and 8 bases from J, the junction contained 8 bases not matched to a gene. Germline values: CDR1 MGHDK, CDR2 SYGVNS. The CDR3 length is 13 residues. This CDR3 is CASRGQDLGTQYF. The CDR3 DNA is TGTGCCAGCAGAGGACAGGACCTGGGTACGCAGTATTTT.

This sequence joins TRBV30 and TRBJ2-3; 7 bases are shared with TRBD2. CDR1 and CDR2 from the germline V gene are GTSNPN and SVGIG (reference sequence). V shed 2 bases, J shed 0 bases, and the junction held 5 bases outside the gene matches. This CDR3 region has 15 residues. CDR3: CAWSRLAASTDTQYF. The CDR3 nucleotides are TGTGCCTGGAGTCGACTAGCTGCTAGCACAGATACGCAGTATTTT.

The chain carries TRBV6-5 and TRBJ2-7; D unclear. V lost 8 bases, J lost 0 bases, and 14 bases lay in between. The CDR3 consists of 14 residues. Per germline, CDR1 MNHEY and CDR2 SVGAGI. The CDR3, as DNA: TGTGCCAGCCAGAAGGGAACCCACTCCTACGAGCAGTACTTC. It is translated as CASQKGTHSYEQYF.

The rearrangement joins TRBV7-3 to TRBJ2-1; tentatively, D is TRBD1 (5 bases). The CDR3 is 15 amino acids. V dropped 6 bases and J dropped 0 bases, with 12 bases sitting between them. CDR1 is SGHTA and CDR2 is FQGTGA in the germline V gene. The CDR3 coding sequence is TGTGCCAGCAGTCGGACACCTGCCTCCTACAATGAGCAGTTCTTC. Translating it yields CASSRTPASYNEQFF.

This clone has just one count. The rearrangement uses TRBV4-1 and TRBJ1-4; 8 bases line up with TRBD1. With V trimmed by 0 bases and J by 1 base, 7 bases remained unmatched. CDR1 and CDR2 (germline): MGHRA, YSYEKL. This CDR3 is built from 18 residues. The CDR3 here is CASSQEGRGLKTNEKLFF. The CDR3 DNA reads as TGCGCCAGCAGCCAAGAGGGCAGGGGGCTCAAAACTAATGAAAAACTGTTTTTT.

This sequence joins TRBV29-1 and TRBJ1-6, with 7 bases aligning to TRBD1. The CDR3 spans 14 residues. Germline lookup yields CDR1 SQVTM and CDR2 ANQGSEA. The V and J ends lost 7 bases and 8 bases, in that order; junction bases with no gene match: 11. The CDR3 protein is CSAQEGAPDSPLHF. The CDR3 region has the DNA TGCAGCGCCCAGGAGGGGGCTCCAGATTCACCCCTCCACTTT. Using reference TRBV29-1 and TRBJ1-6 for the parts outside the CDR3, the full variable domain is SAVISQKPSRDICQRGTSLTIQCQVDSQVTMMFWYRQQPGQSLTLIATANQGSEATYESGFVIDKFPISRPNLTFSTLTVSNMSPEDSSIYLCSAQEGAPDSPLHFGNGTRLTVT.

The V call is TRBV19, the J call TRBJ1-5, with 8 bases matching TRBD1. V was clipped by 3 bases and J by 2 bases; unmatched bases: 3. CDR1 and CDR2 from the germline V gene are LNHDA and SQIVND (reference sequence). This CDR3 is 15 amino acids long. CDR3 bases: TGTGCCAGTAGTATGTACAGGGGGGGCAATCAGCCCCAGCATTTT. It codes for CASSMYRGGNQPQHF.

This chain connects TRBV10-3 to TRBJ2-2; D uncertain. CDR1 and CDR2 from the germline V gene are ENHRY and SYGVKD. The CDR3 length is 15 residues. The V end lost 8 bases, the J end lost 0 bases, and 13 bases lay between the germline ends. The CDR3 DNA reads TGTGCCATCTCAATGCAGACCCCGAACACCGGGGAGCTGTTTTTT. Protein sequence: CAISMQTPNTGELFF.

This rearrangement joins TRBV2 to TRBJ1-6; D possibly corresponds to TRBD1 (5 bases). V was clipped by 7 bases and J by 0 bases, with 13 bases between them. The CDR3 extends over 16 amino acids. Germline V gives CDR1 SNHLY, CDR2 FYNNEI. CDR3 nucleotides: TGTGCCAGCAATAATGGGGGAGACTCCTATAATTCACCCCTCCACTTT. Amino acids: CASNNGGDSYNSPLHF.

J is TRBJ2-7 and V is TRBV6-6; 9 bases are shared with TRBD1. The CDR3 contains 14 residues. Per germline, CDR1 MNHNY and CDR2 SVGAGI (reference sequence). V lost 4 bases, J lost 7 bases, and 8 bases stayed unmatched. The CDR3 DNA sequence: TGTGCCAGCAGTTTGATGGGACAGGGAAGGGAGCAGTACTTC. The encoded protein is CASSLMGQGREQYF.

J is TRBJ1-1 and V is TRBV18; TRBD1 matches at 10 bases. Germline assignment: CDR1 KGHSH and CDR2 LQKENI. With V trimmed by 3 bases and J by 3 bases, 1 base remained unmatched. This CDR3 is 14 amino acids long. In DNA form, the CDR3 reads TGTGCCAGCTCACCGGGACAGGGGCACACTGAAGCTTTCTTT. Its protein is CASSPGQGHTEAFF.

This clone was seen only once. The chain carries TRBV18 and TRBJ2-7; tentatively, D is TRBD1 or TRBD2 (5 bases each). CDR1 is KGHSH, CDR2 LQKENI, per germline. The CDR3 runs 13 residues. Trimming removed 2 bases at V and 3 bases at J, with 8 bases between. The CDR3 nucleotides are TGTGCCAGCTCACCAGGGACGGACTACGAGCAGTACTTC. Its translation: CASSPGTDYEQYF.

In this sample, this clone turned up a few times. The chain joins TRBV10-3 to TRBJ1-1; D call uncertain. CDR1 is ENHRY, CDR2 SYGVKD, per germline. The CDR3 runs to 14 residues. Trimming left V 6 bases short and J 1 base short, with 12 bases between. CDR3 in DNA: TGTGCCATCAGCCAGTTCCAGGAGAACACTGAAGCTTTCTTT. The encoded protein is CAISQFQENTEAFF.

This chain connects TRBV5-1 to TRBJ2-7; tentatively, D is TRBD2 (5 bases). The CDR3 has 14 amino acids. Germline V lookup: CDR1 SGHRS, CDR2 YFSETQ. Trimming removed 0 bases from V and 3 bases from J, with 10 bases in between. As DNA, the CDR3 is TGCGCCAGCAGCTTGGCCGGGAATAACTACGAGCAGTACTTC. Residues: CASSLAGNNYEQYF.

The chain combines TRBV29-1 with TRBJ2-1, with TRBD2 identical over 7 bases. Unmatched junction bases numbered 6, after V lost 8 bases and J lost 5 bases. This CDR3 region has 12 residues. The germline CDR1 and CDR2 sequences are SQVTM and ANQGSEA. The CDR3 sequence: CSTRTSNNEQFF. In DNA, the CDR3 is TGCAGCACGCGGACTAGTAACAATGAGCAGTTCTTC.

The chain combines TRBV6-5 with TRBJ2-7; D might be TRBD1 (6 bases). The V gene lost 4 bases and the J gene lost 0 bases, with 13 bases spanning the gap. The CDR3 totals 15 residues. Germline V gene sequence: CDR1 MNHEY, CDR2 SVGAGI. In DNA, the CDR3 is TGTGCCAGCAGTTCCGGGACACCGAGCTCCTACGAGCAGTACTTC. Its translation is CASSSGTPSSYEQYF.

This chain joins TRBV2 and TRBJ1-6; weak D call: TRBD1 (5 bases). This CDR3 spans 16 amino acids. V dropped 0 bases and J dropped 7 bases, with 13 bases sitting between them. In germline, CDR1 is SNHLY, CDR2 FYNNEI. The CDR3 DNA reads TGTGCCAGCAGTGAAGCCCTGGGGGTAGGGAATTCACCCCTCCACTTT. This encodes CASSEALGVGNSPLHF.

V usage is TRBV6-5 and J usage is TRBJ1-1; possible D gene TRBD1, 6 bases. This CDR3 is 15 amino acids long. V was pared by 0 bases and J by 4 bases, with 12 bases between. Germline values: CDR1 MNHEY, CDR2 SVGAGI. DNA of the CDR3: TGTGCCAGCAGTTACTCGCCATCAGGGGCCACTGAAGCTTTCTTT. As protein: CASSYSPSGATEAFF.

The chain is built from TRBV6-6 and TRBJ2-5; D is unresolved. Germline loops: CDR1 MNHNY, CDR2 SVGAGI (reference sequence). V was pared by 7 bases and J by 1 base, with 10 bases between. The CDR3 is 13 amino acids. CDR3 sequence reads: CASTPRSQETQYF. The CDR3 bases are TGTGCCAGCACCCCCCGGTCCCAAGAGACCCAGTACTTC.

The J gene is TRBJ2-1, the V gene TRBV5-4; D is unresolved. The CDR3 sequence is 14 residues long. The V gene's germline CDR1 is SGHNT and CDR2 YYREEE (reference sequence). The germline V and J ends were trimmed by 1 base and 6 bases, with 11 bases remaining between them. In DNA, the CDR3 is TGTGCCAGCAGCTTGAAATCTCCGGGCAATGAGCAGTTCTTC. It encodes CASSLKSPGNEQFF.

The chain links TRBV6-5 to TRBJ1-2, with unresolved D. The CDR3 contains 14 residues. CDR1 and CDR2 from the germline V gene are MNHEY and SVGAGI. Trimming cost V 2 bases and J 5 bases, with 12 bases left between them. The CDR3 nucleotides read TGTGCCAGCAGTTACGGTCGGGGATCGTATGGCTACACCTTC. Encoded protein: CASSYGRGSYGYTF.